Following are 32 T cell receptor beta chains from one sample sequenced in a study of T cell responses to AZD1222 COVID-19 vaccine (dated by TCRdb to about 2021). The library was produced with the immunoSEQ multiplex PCR assay. This is the immuneACCESS table as TCRdb keeps it, with only in-frame sequences that have V and J called. A part of the clones is gone; compared with another copy, unresolved V genes explain less than half, and the rest is unexplained. In this sample the table shows 150,000 or so clones, less than 90% of which occur a single time. The top ten clones comprise about 1.5% of the sample. The sample's time point label, decoded: baseline before first vaccination. This sample comprised peripheral blood, obtained on day 0 of AZD1222 vaccination. These receptors all come from an adult in good health.

The V and J genes are TRBV28 and TRBJ1-5, with 9 bases lining up with TRBD1. V was pared by 6 bases and J by 9 bases, with 9 bases of the junction left unmatched. The CDR3 has 14 amino acids. Germline CDR1 and CDR2: MDHEN and SYDVKM. The CDR3 DNA follows: TGTGCCAGCAGCCCCCCGGGACAGGGCAGGCCCCAGCATTTT. Translating it yields CASSPPGQGRPQHF.

The chain is built from TRBV29-1 and TRBJ1-4; 7 nucleotides align to TRBD1. CDR3 size: 13 residues. V lost 4 bases and J lost 8; bases outside the gene matches: 7. Germline assignment: CDR1 SQVTM and CDR2 ANQGSEA. The CDR3, as DNA: TGCAGCGTTGCCACAGGGGATGGGGAAAAACTGTTTTTT. Amino acids: CSVATGDGEKLFF.

This chain connects TRBV25-1 to TRBJ1-1; D is possibly TRBD1 (5 bases). Germline V CDR1 and CDR2: MGHDK, SYGVNS. The V end was cut by 5 bases, the J end by 2 bases, with 6 bases between. The CDR3 is 12 residues long. The CDR3 DNA reads TGTGCCAGCAGTTGGGACAACACTGAAGCTTTCTTT. This translates into CASSWDNTEAFF.

This chain uses TRBV5-1 with TRBJ2-5; D is tentatively TRBD1 or TRBD2 (6 bases each). The CDR3 spans 15 residues. V lost 4 bases to trimming and J lost 5 bases, with 18 bases between them. Germline V CDR1 and CDR2: SGHRS, YFSETQ. The CDR3 sequence: CASSDVGGQGETQYF. The DNA for the CDR3 is TGCGCCAGCAGCGATGTTGGGGGGCAGGGGGAGACCCAGTACTTC.

The V gene is TRBV5-1, the J gene TRBJ2-3; D is unresolved. Germline V gene sequence: CDR1 SGHRS, CDR2 YFSETQ. V lost 0 bases and J 1 base, leaving 6 bases between the germline ends. The CDR3 is 14 residues long. The DNA of the CDR3 is TGCGCCAGCAGCTTGGATACAGGCACAGATACGCAGTATTTT. This sequence encodes CASSLDTGTDTQYF.

The chain couples TRBV7-6 to TRBJ2-2, with TRBD2 matching over 12 bases. Germline V gene lookup returns CDR1 SGHVS and CDR2 FNYEAQ. CDR3 length: 14 amino acids. V shed 4 bases and J 8 bases; nucleotides not matched to a gene: 2. This CDR3 is CASSSTSGGGELFF. In DNA form, the CDR3 reads TGTGCCAGCAGCTCGACTAGCGGGGGTGGGGAGCTGTTTTTT.

The chain is built from TRBV29-1 and TRBJ2-7; 7 bases agree with TRBD1. Germline assignment: CDR1 SQVTM and CDR2 ANQGSEA. J was trimmed by 4 bases and V by 7 bases; bases with no gene match: 10. The CDR3 covers 13 residues. This chain's CDR3 is CSAGDPQGYEQYF. CDR3 nucleotide sequence: TGCAGCGCAGGGGACCCACAGGGGTACGAGCAGTACTTC.

The CDR3 is CATSAVTALNQPQHF. Here the CDR3 DNA reads TGTGCCACCAGTGCCGTGACAGCTCTCAATCAGCCCCAGCATTTT. The chain carries TRBV15 and TRBJ1-5, with a possible D match to TRBD1 (5 bases). Per germline, CDR1 LNHNV and CDR2 YYDKDF (reference sequence). V dropped 6 bases and J dropped 3 bases, with 15 bases sitting between them. The CDR3 has 15 amino acids.

The chain carries TRBV6-6 and TRBJ1-4; 7 bases fit TRBD1. The CDR3 spans 13 residues. V shed 7 bases, J shed 10 bases, and the junction held 9 bases outside the gene matches. Germline assignment: CDR1 MNHNY and CDR2 SVGAGI (reference sequence). CDR3 in amino acids: CASTPDREVKLFF. As DNA, the CDR3 is TGTGCCAGCACCCCAGACAGGGAGGTAAAACTGTTTTTT.

The chain links TRBV14 to TRBJ1-6; D is uncertain. CDR3 length: 13 amino acids. Germline assignment: CDR1 SGHDN and CDR2 FVKESK. Trimming stripped 7 bases from V and 13 bases from J, with 17 bases between. CDR3 sequence: CASTPGPWTPLHF. The DNA of the CDR3 is TGTGCCAGCACCCCCGGACCATGGACTCCCCTCCACTTT. The full variable domain, rest sourced from reference TRBV14 and TRBJ1-6, is EAGVTQFPSHSVIEKGQTVTLRCDPISGHDNLYWYRRVMGKEIKFLLHFVKESKQDESGMPNNRFLAERTGGTYSTLKVQPAELEDSGVYFCASTPGPWTPLHFGNGTRLTVT.

This sequence joins TRBV9 and TRBJ1-1; 8 bases are shared with TRBD1. J gave up 5 bases and V 0 bases, and 3 bases lay outside the gene matches. CDR1 is SGDLS, CDR2 YYNGEE, per germline. This CDR3 comprises 14 residues. CDR3 sequence reads: CASSVAGGETEAFF. DNA for the CDR3: TGTGCCAGCAGCGTAGCAGGGGGCGAGACTGAAGCTTTCTTT.

This clone came up once. The J gene is TRBJ1-2, the V gene TRBV13; no clear D. The germline CDR1 and CDR2 sequences are PRHDT and FYEKMQ (reference sequence). Between the trimmed V and J ends, which lost 0 bases and 4 bases, there was a span of 3 bases. The CDR3 totals 12 residues. CDR3 in amino acids: CASSLGTYGYTF. CDR3 sequence (DNA): TGTGCCAGCAGCTTAGGTACCTATGGCTACACCTTC.

The chain uses TRBV15 and TRBJ2-7; D not certain. V was trimmed by 5 bases and J by 6 bases, leaving 14 bases between them. The CDR3 contains 13 residues. CDR1 and CDR2 (germline): LNHNV, YYDKDF (reference sequence). This chain's CDR3 is CATSPGPLGEQYV. CDR3 nucleotides: TGTGCCACCAGCCCTGGCCCCCTAGGCGAGCAGTACGTC.

J is TRBJ2-7 and V is TRBV6-4; maybe TRBD2 (7 bases). V dropped 10 bases and J dropped 2 bases, with 24 bases sitting between them. This CDR3 contains 16 residues. CDR1 and CDR2 from the germline V gene are MRHNA and SNTAGT. CDR3: CATRPAGGGSTYEQYF. Here the CDR3 DNA reads TGTGCCACCCGTCCCGCCGGGGGCGGGAGTACCTACGAGCAGTACTTC.

This clone was seen a handful of times. This chain uses TRBV27 with TRBJ1-5, with D unclear. CDR1 and CDR2 from the germline V gene are MNHEY and SMNVEV (reference sequence). CDR3 length: 13 residues. Trimming removed 5 bases from V and 7 bases from J, with 12 bases in between. CDR3 loop: CASSLREGQPQHF. The CDR3 DNA sequence: TGTGCCAGCAGTCTTCGTGAAGGCCAGCCCCAGCATTTT.

The chain is built from TRBV28 and TRBJ1-4; weak D call: TRBD1 (5 bases). The CDR3 consists of 15 residues. The V and J ends lost 5 bases and 8 bases respectively, with 18 bases between them. Germline CDR1 is MDHEN and CDR2 is SYDVKM. The CDR3 DNA follows: TGTGCCAGCAGTCGGACTTTTGGGGCAGAAGAAAAACTGTTTTTT. Translation: CASSRTFGAEEKLFF.

DNA for the CDR3: TGTGCCAGCAGCAAAGAGGAGGCGGCTGCTAACTATGGCTACACCTTC. This codes for CASSKEEAAANYGYTF. The rearrangement joins TRBV21-1 to TRBJ1-2. TRBV21-1 represents a pseudogene. The CDR3 consists of 16 residues.

The genes are TRBV5-1 and TRBJ1-5; 8 bases align to TRBD1. Germline V gene lookup returns CDR1 SGHRS and CDR2 YFSETQ. V lost 4 bases and J lost 7; bases outside the gene matches: 7. The CDR3 totals 14 residues. In DNA, the CDR3 is TGCGCCAGCAGCCTCGACAGGGGTGGACAGCCCCAGCATTTT. It codes for CASSLDRGGQPQHF.

This sequence joins TRBV3-1 (or the pseudogene TRBV3-2) and TRBJ2-5; weak D call: TRBD2 (5 bases). The length of the CDR3 is 14 residues. CDR1 and CDR2 (germline): LGHDT, YNNKEL (reference sequence). V was shortened by 5 bases and J by 4 bases, with 14 bases between the two germline ends. The CDR3 nucleotides read TGTGCCAGCAGCACCCGGACTGCGCGAGAGACCCAGTACTTC. Protein sequence: CASSTRTARETQYF.

CDR3 coding DNA: TGTGCCAGCAGCCAAGAGACAGGGGTGTTTAGCACTGAAGCTTTCTTT. Translation: CASSQETGVFSTEAFF. The genes are TRBV14 and TRBJ1-1; 8 bases are shared with TRBD1. CDR1 SGHDN and CDR2 FVKESK come from the germline V gene. The CDR3 runs to 16 residues. Losses at the gene ends were 0 bases for V and 4 bases for J; bases not matched to a gene: 7.

The chain employs TRBV7-2 and TRBJ1-2, with D possibly TRBD1 on 5 matching bases. CDR1 is SGHTA and CDR2 is FQGNSA in the germline V gene. V was clipped by 4 bases and J by 8 bases, with 14 bases between them. CDR3 length: 13 residues. The CDR3 loop is CASSSGRTIGYTF. DNA of the CDR3: TGTGCCAGCAGCTCGGGACGGACCATAGGCTACACCTTC.

This clone was recorded only once. The V and J genes are TRBV10-3 and TRBJ1-5; D possibly corresponds to TRBD1 (5 bases). The CDR3 covers 13 residues. CDR1 and CDR2 from the germline V gene are ENHRY and SYGVKD. V was shortened by 4 bases and J by 5 bases, with 9 bases between the two germline ends. CDR3 in DNA: TGTGCCATCAGTGGGACGGGGGATCAGCCCCAGCATTTT. Protein sequence: CAISGTGDQPQHF.

This clone showed up just once. The chain couples TRBV5-4 to TRBJ1-4; TRBD1 matches at 7 bases. The ends lost 4 bases at V and 3 bases at J; junction bases unmatched: 3. This CDR3 region has 14 residues. In germline, CDR1 is SGHNT, CDR2 YYREEE (reference sequence). This chain's CDR3 is CASSLQGPNEKLFF. The CDR3 DNA reads TGTGCCAGCAGCCTACAGGGGCCTAATGAAAAACTGTTTTTT.

In its sample, this clone was seen once. This rearrangement joins TRBV5-1 to TRBJ1-1, with TRBD1 as a possible D gene (6 bases). The CDR3 sequence is 18 residues long. Looked up from germline, CDR1 is SGHRS and CDR2 is YFSETQ. V was clipped by 0 bases and J by 5 bases, with 23 bases between them. CDR3 in amino acids: CASSLGASPGVATTEAFF. As DNA, the CDR3 is TGCGCCAGCAGCTTGGGGGCTTCTCCAGGGGTCGCAACGACTGAAGCTTTCTTT. Complete variable domain (other parts from reference TRBV5-1 and TRBJ1-1): KAGVTQTPRYLIKTRGQQVTLSCSPISGHRSVSWYQQTPGQGLQFLFEYFSETQRNKGNFPGRFSGRQFSNSRSEMNVSTLELGDSALYLCASSLGASPGVATTEAFFGQGTRLTVV.

The rearrangement links TRBV4-3 to TRBJ1-5; 7 bases are a match to TRBD1. V dropped 1 base and J dropped 5; count of bases not matched to a gene: 5. This CDR3 is built from 15 residues. In germline, CDR1 is LGHNA, CDR2 YSLEER. CDR3 nucleotides: TGCGCCAGCAGCCAAGGGCAGGGGGGCCATCAGCCCCAGCATTTT. Translating it yields CASSQGQGGHQPQHF.

The chain carries TRBV29-1 and TRBJ2-1, with 10 bases lining up with TRBD1. Looked up from germline, CDR1 is SQVTM and CDR2 is ANQGSEA. The CDR3 covers 13 residues. V was clipped by 7 bases and J by 9 bases; unmatched bases: 9. The DNA of the CDR3 is TGCAGCGAACGGACAGGGGGTAACCTTGAGCAGTTCTTC. This translates into CSERTGGNLEQFF.

The chain recombines TRBV18 with TRBJ1-3, with a weak D call TRBD1 (5 bases). Germline V CDR1 and CDR2: KGHSH, LQKENI. V lost 9 bases and J lost 0, with 18 bases in between. The CDR3 is 16 amino acids. The CDR3 is CASSGSPAVSGNTIYF. In DNA, the CDR3 is TGTGCCAGTTCAGGGAGTCCGGCGGTCTCTGGAAACACCATATATTTT.

This clone was found once. The J gene is TRBJ1-2, the V gene TRBV6-5; TRBD1 might be the D (6 bases). V was trimmed by 7 bases and J by 7 bases, leaving 19 bases between them. Germline-derived CDR1 and CDR2 are MNHEY and SVGAGI. This CDR3 is built from 14 residues. The CDR3 DNA follows: TGTGCCAGCACACCATCCGGGACAAGGCTTGGCTACACCTTC. Its protein product is CASTPSGTRLGYTF.

The J gene is TRBJ1-1, the V gene TRBV6-4; maybe TRBD1 (6 bases). This CDR3 comprises 16 residues. V dropped 2 bases and J dropped 4 bases, with 17 bases sitting between them. Germline loops: CDR1 MRHNA, CDR2 SNTAGT. This CDR3 is CASSDVPVAGATEAFF. Here the CDR3 DNA reads TGTGCCAGCAGTGACGTTCCGGTGGCAGGGGCCACTGAAGCTTTCTTT.

J is TRBJ1-3 and V is TRBV6-6; perhaps TRBD1 as D (5 bases). Germline V gene data show CDR1 as MNHNY and CDR2 as SVGAGI (reference sequence). The CDR3 contains 16 residues. Trimming left V 6 bases short and J 0 bases short, with 15 bases between. This CDR3 is CASSQGTTSSGNTIYF. The CDR3 bases are TGTGCCAGCAGCCAAGGGACTACGAGCTCTGGAAACACCATATATTTT.

The rearrangement joins TRBV7-2 to TRBJ2-5; D gene unclear. V was pared by 4 bases and J by 1 base, with 7 bases between. The germline V gene has CDR1 SGHTA and CDR2 FQGNSA. This CDR3 is 13 amino acids long. The CDR3 nucleotides read TGTGCCAGCAGCTGGGCAGCCCAAGAGACCCAGTACTTC. As protein: CASSWAAQETQYF.

This rearrangement joins TRBV11-2 to TRBJ2-7; TRBD2 matches 7 bases. The CDR3 sequence is 13 residues long. Germline CDR1 is SGHAT and CDR2 is FQNNGV. J was trimmed by 7 bases and V by 5 bases; bases with no gene match: 8. This CDR3 is CASSQNTRGEQYV. The CDR3 nucleotides are TGTGCCAGCAGCCAAAACACGCGGGGGGAGCAGTACGTC.